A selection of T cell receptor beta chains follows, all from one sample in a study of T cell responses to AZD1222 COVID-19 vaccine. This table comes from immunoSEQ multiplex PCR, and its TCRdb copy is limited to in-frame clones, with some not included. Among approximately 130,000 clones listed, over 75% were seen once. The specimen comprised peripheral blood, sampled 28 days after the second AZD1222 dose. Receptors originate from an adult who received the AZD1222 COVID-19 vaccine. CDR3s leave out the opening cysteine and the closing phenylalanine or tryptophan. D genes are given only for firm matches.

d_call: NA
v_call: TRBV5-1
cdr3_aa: ASSPDWRDTGELF

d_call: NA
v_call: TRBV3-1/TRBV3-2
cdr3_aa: ASSLGGKNTEAF

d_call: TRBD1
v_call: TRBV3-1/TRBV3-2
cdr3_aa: ASSQGQGKQY

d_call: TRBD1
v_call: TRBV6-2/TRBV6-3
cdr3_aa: ASSFDRASNEKLF

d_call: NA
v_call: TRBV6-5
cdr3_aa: ASTEVNSQAGELF

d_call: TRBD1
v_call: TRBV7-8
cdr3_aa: ASSLAGTVQETQY

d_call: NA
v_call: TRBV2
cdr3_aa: ASSPPGTDTQY

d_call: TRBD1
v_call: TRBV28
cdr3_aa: ASSLYDRARVQPQH

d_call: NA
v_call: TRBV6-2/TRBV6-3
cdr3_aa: ASSYSFTPEAF

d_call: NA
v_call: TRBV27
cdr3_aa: ASSEGGNSPLH

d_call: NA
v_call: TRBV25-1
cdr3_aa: ASSPGYGYT

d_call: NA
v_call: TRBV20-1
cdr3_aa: SASHSEQF

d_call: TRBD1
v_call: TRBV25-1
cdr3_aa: ASSGQGGYTEAF

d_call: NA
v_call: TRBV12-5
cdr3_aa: ASGQVRGFTEAF

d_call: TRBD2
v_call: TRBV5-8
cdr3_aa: ASSPIERGILQF

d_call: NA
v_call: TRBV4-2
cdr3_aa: ASSQSGAKEKLF

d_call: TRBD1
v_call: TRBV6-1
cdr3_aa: ASSEQGATTNEKLF

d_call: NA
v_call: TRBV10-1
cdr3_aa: ASSDLSTDGEKLF

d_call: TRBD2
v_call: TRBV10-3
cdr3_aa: AIRYSSGGSTDTQY

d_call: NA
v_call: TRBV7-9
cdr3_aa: ASSPEGGTYGYT

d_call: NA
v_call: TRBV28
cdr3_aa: ASRGTPDSPLH

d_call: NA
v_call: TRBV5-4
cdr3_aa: ASSSELGRGTEAF

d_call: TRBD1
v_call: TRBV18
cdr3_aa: ASSPDRDVFEKLF

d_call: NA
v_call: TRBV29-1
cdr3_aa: SAPGGASTDTQY

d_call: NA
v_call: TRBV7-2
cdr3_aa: ASSLGRELLDF

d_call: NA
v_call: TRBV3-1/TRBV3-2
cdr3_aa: ASSPQNLAYEQY

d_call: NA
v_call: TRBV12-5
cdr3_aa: ASGEGTSSNQPQH

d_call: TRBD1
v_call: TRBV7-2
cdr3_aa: ASSSQGASSGNTIY

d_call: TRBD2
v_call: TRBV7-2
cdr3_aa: ASSLEASGGADTQY

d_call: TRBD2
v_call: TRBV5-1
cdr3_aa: ASSPGGTTNYEQY

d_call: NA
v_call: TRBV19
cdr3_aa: ASSMMEGFTGELF

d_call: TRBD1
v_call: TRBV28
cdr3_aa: ASSSDRGSGNTIY

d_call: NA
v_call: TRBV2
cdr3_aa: ASSERQGNQPQH

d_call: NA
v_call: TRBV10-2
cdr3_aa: ATTGRGLSSYNEQF

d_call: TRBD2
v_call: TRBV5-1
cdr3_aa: ASSSTSGFQETQY

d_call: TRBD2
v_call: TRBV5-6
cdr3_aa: ASSDGLAGIYEQY

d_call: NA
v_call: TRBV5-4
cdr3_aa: ASSLTGPEEYSNQPQH

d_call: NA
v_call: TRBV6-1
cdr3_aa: ASSESQMNTEAF

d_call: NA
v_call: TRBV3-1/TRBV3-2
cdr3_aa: ASSHTGQGEQY

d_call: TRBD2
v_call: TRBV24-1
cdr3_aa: ATSDPSGNSNEQF

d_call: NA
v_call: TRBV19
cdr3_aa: ASSSAGETQY